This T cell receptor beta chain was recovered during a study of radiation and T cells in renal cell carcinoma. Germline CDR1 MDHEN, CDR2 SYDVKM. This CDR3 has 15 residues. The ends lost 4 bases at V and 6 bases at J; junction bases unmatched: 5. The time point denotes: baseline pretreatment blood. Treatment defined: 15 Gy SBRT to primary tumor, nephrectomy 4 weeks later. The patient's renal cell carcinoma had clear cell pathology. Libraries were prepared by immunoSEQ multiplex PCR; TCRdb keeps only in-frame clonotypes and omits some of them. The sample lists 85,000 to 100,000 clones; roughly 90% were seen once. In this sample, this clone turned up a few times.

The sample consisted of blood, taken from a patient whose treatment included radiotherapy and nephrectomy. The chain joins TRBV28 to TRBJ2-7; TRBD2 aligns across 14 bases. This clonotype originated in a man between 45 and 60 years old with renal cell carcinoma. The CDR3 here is CASSWGLAGVSEQYF. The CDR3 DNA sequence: TGTGCCAGCAGTTGGGGACTAGCGGGGGTTAGCGAGCAGTACTTC.